A selection of T cell receptor beta chains follows, all from one sample in a study of glioma-infiltrating T cells after dendritic cell vaccination. The assay was immunoSEQ multiplex PCR, and TCRdb's table has in-frame clones only and misses some. The sample lists about 82,000 clones, about 90% occurring once. The specimen comprised blood, sampled before dendritic cell vaccination. The receptors were gathered from a human donor with glioblastoma. Both conserved end residues are part of each CDR3. A D gene is named only where the DNA matches it firmly. Where a row states a size, it is once, few, many or the class of an expanded clone; other rows omit it.

CDR3 | size | J | D | V
CAISESATVVSYEQYF | . | TRBJ2-7 | . | TRBV10-3
CASSSQVGAVYEQYF | . | TRBJ2-7 | . | TRBV27
CASSQERAGQLKTQETQYF | . | TRBJ2-5 | . | TRBV4-1
CAISESSVSSYEQYF | . | TRBJ2-7 | . | TRBV10-3
CAWSVWEVPEAFF | . | TRBJ1-1 | . | TRBV30
CATSREVETGELFF | once | TRBJ2-2 | . | TRBV15
CASSSSPWTSGRVNEQFF | . | TRBJ2-1 | TRBD2 | TRBV11-3
CASSPGTENEKLFF | . | TRBJ1-4 | . | TRBV9
CASSFPTGPHEQYF | . | TRBJ2-7 | . | TRBV11-2
CASSPGTSTDTQYF | once | TRBJ2-3 | TRBD2 | TRBV4-2
CASSLAAGQGYEQYF | . | TRBJ2-7 | TRBD1 | TRBV11-1
CASSLSPGQLTEAFF | . | TRBJ1-1 | TRBD1 | TRBV5-5
CASSLSGRMLDEQFF | once | TRBJ2-1 | TRBD2 | TRBV11-3
CASSLIAGGGETQYF | . | TRBJ2-5 | TRBD2 | TRBV13
CASRGGYNSPLHF | few | TRBJ1-6 | . | TRBV2
CASSYGPGTKNNEQFF | . | TRBJ2-1 | . | TRBV11-3
CASSSWDRAPNTEAFF | . | TRBJ1-1 | TRBD1 | TRBV11-2
CASSQADYGYTF | . | TRBJ1-2 | . | TRBV5-8
CASSEARGFDEQFF | . | TRBJ2-1 | . | TRBV6-1
CATSRGLAEGANLHASEQYF | . | TRBJ2-7 | TRBD2 | TRBV15
CASSPTSGTYNEQFF | . | TRBJ2-1 | TRBD2 | TRBV11-3
CASSSVPGLANTGELFF | . | TRBJ2-2 | TRBD2 | TRBV11-2
CASTRDRGITDTQYF | few | TRBJ2-3 | TRBD1 | TRBV5-6
CASSVMTGALNTEAFF | . | TRBJ1-1 | TRBD1 | TRBV5-1
CASSYGRENTGELFF | . | TRBJ2-2 | . | TRBV7-3
CASSKGQGLSGNTIYF | . | TRBJ1-3 | . | TRBV21-1
CASMASGTPNTGELFF | . | TRBJ2-2 | TRBD2 | TRBV19
CASSDGDSYNEQFF | . | TRBJ2-1 | . | TRBV2
CASSRSSGTGITDTQYF | few | TRBJ2-3 | TRBD1 | TRBV4-1
CATSGQGYNEQFF | . | TRBJ2-1 | . | TRBV2
CAISESTGAEQYF | few | TRBJ2-7 | TRBD1 | TRBV10-3
CASRRTSGAETQYF | . | TRBJ2-5 | TRBD2 | TRBV6-6
CASSLLDRSSRSEKAGELFF | . | TRBJ2-2 | . | TRBV5-1
CASSLGGHGDTQYF | . | TRBJ2-3 | . | TRBV7-3
CASSPGLAGPGMETQYF | . | TRBJ2-5 | TRBD2 | TRBV5-1
CASSVERTGEKLFF | . | TRBJ1-4 | . | TRBV9
CASSQVGRQTATNEKLFF | . | TRBJ1-4 | . | TRBV4-1
CASSPPGQGFGTKNIQYF | once | TRBJ2-4 | TRBD1 | TRBV18
CASSWGQGLTEAFF | few | TRBJ1-1 | TRBD1 | TRBV6-1
CASSDSLNDGVRGYTF | . | TRBJ1-2 | . | TRBV6-4
CASSLSPTGGYTF | . | TRBJ1-2 | . | TRBV11-3